Shown below are 25 T cell receptor beta chains from a single sample sequenced in a study of tumor T cells in aggressive B-cell lymphoma. Clones were sequenced by immunoSEQ multiplex PCR, and TCRdb holds only the in-frame ones, with some missing. This table holds approximately 4,200 clones, around 91% found once. Sequences were obtained from tumor tissue. The receptors shown here come from an adult with diffuse large B cell lymphoma.

This chain connects TRBV4-1 to TRBJ2-2; 8 bases line up with TRBD1. Losses at the gene ends were 4 bases for V and 6 bases for J; bases not matched to a gene: 10. The CDR3 consists of 16 residues. The V gene's germline CDR1 is MGHRA and CDR2 YSYEKL. CDR3 DNA sequence: TGCGCCAGCAGCCGCCTGTTGACAGGGGCCGCCGGGGAGCTGTTTTTT. This codes for CASSRLLTGAAGELFF.

This rearrangement joins TRBV20-1 to TRBJ2-1, with a possible D match to TRBD1 (5 bases). Germline V gives CDR1 DFQATT, CDR2 SNEGSKA (reference sequence). The CDR3 runs 11 residues. Trimming cost V 3 bases and J 7 bases, with 7 bases left between them. The CDR3 bases are TGCAGTGCTAGTCCAGGGAATGAGCAGTTCTTC. It encodes CSASPGNEQFF.

The genes are TRBV5-4 and TRBJ2-7; the D gene is possibly TRBD2 (5 bases). Germline V gene data show CDR1 as SGHNT and CDR2 as YYREEE (reference sequence). The ends were cut back, 4 bases at V and 3 bases at J, with 14 bases in the middle. The CDR3 has 14 residues. For the CDR3, the DNA is TGTGCCAGCAGCCCCGAGGGCTACGACTACGAGCAGTACTTC. Its protein product is CASSPEGYDYEQYF.

This rearrangement joins TRBV5-1 to TRBJ2-1; TRBD2 agrees at 9 bases. The CDR3 has 16 residues. Germline CDR1 is SGHRS and CDR2 is YFSETQ. The V segment lost 3 bases and the J segment 4 bases; nucleotides outside the gene matches: 8. The CDR3 DNA reads TGCGCCAGCAGCTATCTCGGGACTAGCAGTTACAATGAGCAGTTCTTC. This gives the protein CASSYLGTSSYNEQFF.

J is TRBJ1-1 and V is TRBV7-6; tentatively, D is TRBD1 (5 bases). The germline V and J ends were trimmed by 1 base and 2 bases, with 14 bases remaining between them. CDR3 length: 16 amino acids. The germline V gene has CDR1 SGHVS and CDR2 FNYEAQ. As DNA, the CDR3 is TGTGCCAGCAGCTTAGGAGGCCCGGGACTTAACACTGAAGCTTTCTTT. It specifies CASSLGGPGLNTEAFF.

This rearrangement joins TRBV29-1 to TRBJ1-2; a weak D match, TRBD1 (6 bases). V was pared by 4 bases and J by 8 bases, with 17 bases between. CDR1 is SQVTM, CDR2 ANQGSEA, per germline. The CDR3 spans 13 residues. The CDR3 DNA sequence: TGCAGCGTTGGTATCGGGGGGCGAAAGGGCTACACCTTC. Its translation is CSVGIGGRKGYTF.

CDR3 DNA: TGTGCCAGCAGCCAGGGACAGGGGGCTAAAGGGTGGACCCAGTACTTC. It translates to CASSQGQGAKGWTQYF. The chain couples TRBV7-9 to TRBJ2-5; 12 bases map to TRBD1. Germline loops: CDR1 SEHNR, CDR2 FQNEAQ (reference sequence). V trimming: 5 bases; J trimming: 7 bases; junction bases outside the gene matches: 11. The CDR3 spans 16 residues.

The chain has TRBV5-1 and TRBJ1-2; D gene unclear. Per germline, CDR1 SGHRS and CDR2 YFSETQ. Trimming took off 0 bases at V and 4 bases at J, with 16 bases between the two ends. The CDR3 covers 16 residues. In nucleotides, the CDR3 is TGCGCCAGCAGCTTGGGACCCAATGAGGCGTCCTATGGCTACACCTTC. The encoded protein is CASSLGPNEASYGYTF.

V is TRBV4-2 and J is TRBJ1-4; TRBD1 matches 7 bases. The V gene end was trimmed by 4 bases and the J gene end by 8 bases; junction bases not matched to a gene: 7. CDR3 size: 14 residues. The V gene's germline CDR1 is LGHNA and CDR2 YNFKEQ. The CDR3 region is CASSPDRLGEKLFF. The CDR3, as DNA: TGTGCCAGCAGCCCGGACAGGTTAGGAGAAAAACTGTTTTTT.

This chain links TRBV7-2 with TRBJ1-1, with TRBD1 matching over 7 bases. Germline CDR1 SGHTA, CDR2 FQGNSA. The CDR3 totals 15 residues. V lost 5 bases to trimming and J lost 2 bases; unmatched junction nucleotides: 8. The CDR3, as DNA: TGTGCCAGCAGCCCGATGGGACAGAGCAACACTGAAGCTTTCTTT. Its translation: CASSPMGQSNTEAFF. The complete variable domain, with remaining parts taken from reference TRBV7-2 and TRBJ1-1, reads GAGVSQSPSNKVTEKGKDVELRCDPISGHTALYWYRQSLGQGLEFLIYFQGNSAPDKSGLPSDRFSAERTGGSVSTLTIQRTQQEDSAVYLCASSPMGQSNTEAFFGQGTRLTVV.

The genes are TRBV5-5 and TRBJ2-2, with TRBD1 identical over 8 bases. Trimming cost V 2 bases and J 3 bases; bases outside gene matches: 6. Germline V gene lookup returns CDR1 SGHKS and CDR2 YYEKEE (reference sequence). The CDR3 is 16 amino acids. The CDR3 DNA is TGTGCCAGCAGCTTTGGCAGGGGGCCGTACACCGGGGAGCTGTTTTTT. This codes for CASSFGRGPYTGELFF.

The chain employs TRBV6-5 and TRBJ1-3, with D perhaps matching TRBD1 (5 bases). Germline lookup yields CDR1 MNHEY and CDR2 SVGAGI. The V end lost 6 bases, the J end lost 0 bases, and 12 bases lay between the germline ends. This CDR3 has 15 amino acids. The CDR3 loop is CASSPPGGSGNTIYF. CDR3 DNA sequence: TGTGCCAGCAGCCCCCCGGGGGGCTCTGGAAACACCATATATTTT.

The chain uses TRBV2 and TRBJ2-1, with 9 bases lining up with TRBD2. With V trimmed by 4 bases and J by 6 bases, 4 bases remained unmatched. Germline CDR1 is SNHLY and CDR2 is FYNNEI. The CDR3 totals 14 residues. The CDR3 is CASSGVAGVNEQFF. CDR3 sequence (DNA): TGTGCCAGCAGTGGAGTAGCGGGAGTCAATGAGCAGTTCTTC.

V and J are TRBV5-4 and TRBJ1-2; 8 bases align to TRBD1. The V gene end was trimmed by 6 bases and the J gene end by 4 bases; junction bases not matched to a gene: 5. In germline, CDR1 is SGHNT, CDR2 YYREEE (reference sequence). The CDR3 consists of 13 residues. In DNA, the CDR3 is TGTGCCAGCACGGACAGGGTGGGCTATGGCTACACCTTC. This gives the protein CASTDRVGYGYTF.

The CDR3 DNA reads TGTGCCTGGGGAGAGGTGCAAAGTCGGGCCAACGTCCTGACTTTC. Encoded protein: CAWGEVQSRANVLTF. The chain couples TRBV30 to TRBJ2-6; D unresolved. Trimming removed 5 bases from V and 5 bases from J, with 16 bases in between. Looked up from germline, CDR1 is GTSNPN and CDR2 is SVGIG (reference sequence). The CDR3 is 15 residues long.

The rearrangement uses TRBV9 and TRBJ2-1; tentative D call: TRBD2 (5 bases). The germline CDR1 and CDR2 sequences are SGDLS and YYNGEE. The V end lost 4 bases, the J end lost 5 bases, and 10 bases lay between the germline ends. The CDR3 runs 13 residues. CDR3 protein: CASSPWTDNEQFF. The CDR3 DNA is TGTGCCAGCAGCCCCTGGACTGACAATGAGCAGTTCTTC.

This clone was detected only once. This chain links TRBV4-1 with TRBJ1-1; maybe TRBD1 (5 bases). Per the germline V gene, CDR1 is MGHRA and CDR2 is YSYEKL. Deletions cut 6 bases from V and 5 bases from J, with 16 bases between. The CDR3 is made up of 14 amino acids. The chain's CDR3 is CASSPPAGRTEAFF. In DNA form, the CDR3 reads TGCGCCAGCAGTCCCCCGGCAGGGCGGACTGAAGCTTTCTTT.

This chain connects TRBV10-3 to TRBJ2-5; 7 nucleotides match TRBD1. The end of the DNA aligns better with TRBJ2-7, so the J call may be wrong. Germline V lookup: CDR1 ENHRY, CDR2 SYGVKD. The length of the CDR3 is 15 residues. CDR3 nucleotide sequence: TGTGCCATCAGGGAACCGGGACAGTCCTCCTACGAGCAGTACTTC. This encodes CAIREPGQSSYEQYF.

The chain uses TRBV5-1 and TRBJ1-1; TRBD1 is a possible D gene (5 bases). Germline lookup yields CDR1 SGHRS and CDR2 YFSETQ. Trimming stripped 4 bases from V and 1 base from J, with 11 bases between. The CDR3 contains 14 residues. The CDR3: CASSQGAGNTEAFF. DNA for the CDR3: TGCGCCAGCAGCCAGGGAGCGGGGAACACTGAAGCTTTCTTT.

CDR3 amino acids: CASSFSRDTQYF. CDR3 coding DNA: TGTGCCAGCAGTTTTAGCCGAGATACGCAGTATTTT. The chain carries TRBV27 and TRBJ2-3, with D uncertain. In germline, CDR1 is MNHEY, CDR2 SMNVEV (reference sequence). The CDR3 runs to 12 residues. With 3 bases removed from V and 5 bases from J, the gap between germline ends came to 6 bases.

The V and J genes are TRBV28 and TRBJ2-7; possible D gene TRBD2, 5 bases. V lost 6 bases and J lost 2, with 8 bases in between. CDR3 length: 12 amino acids. Germline-derived CDR1 and CDR2 are MDHEN and SYDVKM. The CDR3 reads CASSLGAYEQYF. The CDR3 DNA reads TGTGCCAGCAGCCTCGGGGCCTACGAGCAGTACTTC. Full variable domain (missing parts from reference TRBV28 and TRBJ2-7): DVKVTQSSRYLVKRTGEKVFLECVQDMDHENMFWYRQDPGLGLRLIYFSYDVKMKEKGDIPEGYSVSREKKERFSLILESASTNQTSMYLCASSLGAYEQYFGPGTRLTVT.

CDR3 sequence: CASSWDFTDTQYF. The DNA of the CDR3 is TGCGCCAGCAGTTGGGACTTCACAGATACGCAGTATTTT. V gene TRBV10-1 combines with J gene TRBJ2-3; tentatively, D is TRBD2 (6 bases). The V end was cut by 5 bases, the J end by 2 bases, with 8 bases between. The CDR3 extends over 13 amino acids. CDR1 WNHNN and CDR2 SYGVQD come from the germline V gene (reference sequence).

The rearrangement uses TRBV10-1 and TRBJ2-1; 9 bases agree with TRBD2. The CDR3 consists of 16 residues. V was clipped by 0 bases and J by 0 bases; unmatched bases: 0. Germline V lookup: CDR1 WNHNN, CDR2 SYGVQD (reference sequence). The CDR3 coding sequence is TGCGCCAGCAGTGAGTCGACTAGCGGCTCCTACAATGAGCAGTTCTTC. It yields the protein CASSESTSGSYNEQFF.

This chain connects TRBV18 to TRBJ2-5; possible D gene TRBD1, 5 bases. The germline gives CDR1 KGHSH, CDR2 LQKENI. With 8 bases removed from V and 5 bases from J, the gap between germline ends came to 15 bases. This CDR3 region has 13 residues. CDR3: CASRPTEEETQYF. As DNA, the CDR3 is TGTGCCAGCCGACCGACAGAAGAGGAGACCCAGTACTTC.

The J gene is TRBJ1-1, the V gene TRBV7-2; D is perhaps TRBD1 (5 bases). The CDR3 covers 15 residues. Trimming pared 1 base from V and 7 bases from J, leaving 16 bases between. Germline loops: CDR1 SGHTA, CDR2 FQGNSA. CDR3 bases: TGTGCCAGCAGCTTAGGGGGGGACTTATTTAATGAAGCTTTCTTT. Amino acids: CASSLGGDLFNEAFF.